This T cell receptor beta chain was recovered during a study of blood T cells in healthy people across ages. J lost 5 bases, V lost 4 bases, and 10 bases had no gene match. The germline CDR1 and CDR2 sequences are LGHNA and YSLEER. This CDR3 has 15 residues. Primed by a sample-barcoded 5' primer and a J-beta primer mix, a second PCR proceeded for 7 to 11 cycles. TCRdb passed the 5' RACE reads through MiXCR, listing each CDR3 protein once. Here the sample spans hundreds of thousands of distinct CDR3 sequences, around a fifth being singletons. The chain carries TRBV4-3 and TRBJ2-5, with TRBD2 matching over 7 bases. This receptor was obtained from a man between 65 and 79 years old in good health. The specimen sequenced was blood. DNA for the CDR3: TGCGCCAGCAGCCCATATAGCGGGTTGGGGGAGACCCAGTACTTC. The encoded protein is CASSPYSGLGETQYF.